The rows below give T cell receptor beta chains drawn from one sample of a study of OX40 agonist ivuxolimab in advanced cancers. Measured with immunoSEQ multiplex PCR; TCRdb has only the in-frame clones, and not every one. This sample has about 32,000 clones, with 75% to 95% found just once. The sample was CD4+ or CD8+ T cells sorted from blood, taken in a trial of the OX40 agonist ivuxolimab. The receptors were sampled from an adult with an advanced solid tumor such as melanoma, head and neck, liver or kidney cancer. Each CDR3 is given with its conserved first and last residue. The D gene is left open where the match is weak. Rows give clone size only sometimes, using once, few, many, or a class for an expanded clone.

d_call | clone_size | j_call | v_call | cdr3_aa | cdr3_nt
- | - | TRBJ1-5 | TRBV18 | CASSRRAGTDYNQPQHF | -
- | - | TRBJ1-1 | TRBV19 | CASSESMNTEAFF | TGTGCCAGTAGCGAGAGCATGAACACTGAAGCTTTCTTT
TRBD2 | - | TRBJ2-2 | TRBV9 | CASSVAPGRGVPNTGELFF | TGTGCCAGCAGCGTAGCTCCGGGGCGGGGGGTACCGAACACCGGGGAGCTGTTTTTT
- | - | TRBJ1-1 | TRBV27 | CASSFRDAMNTEAFF | TGTGCCAGCAGTTTCAGAGATGCTATGAACACTGAAGCTTTCTTT
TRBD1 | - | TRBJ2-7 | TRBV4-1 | CASSHQPEGTGGDEQYF | TGCGCCAGCAGCCATCAACCGGAGGGGACAGGGGGCGACGAGCAGTACTTC
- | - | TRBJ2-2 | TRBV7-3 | CASSTQASSGTGELFF | TGTGCCAGCAGCACCCAAGCTAGCTCTGGCACCGGGGAGCTGTTTTTT
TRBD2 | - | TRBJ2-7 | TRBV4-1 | CASSLGLAVDLTYEQYF | TGCGCCAGCAGCCTCGGACTAGCGGTCGATCTCACCTACGAGCAGTACTTC
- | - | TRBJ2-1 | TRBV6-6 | CASSYSRAGGNNEQFF | TGTGCCAGCAGTTACTCGAGGGCTGGAGGTAACAATGAGCAGTTCTTC
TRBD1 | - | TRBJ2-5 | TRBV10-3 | CAISGTGQVEETQYF | TGTGCCATCAGTGGGACAGGCCAAGTCGAAGAGACCCAGTACTTC
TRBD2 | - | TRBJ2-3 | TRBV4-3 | CASSQSAGGSDTQYF | TGCGCCAGCAGCCAATCCGCGGGAGGGTCAGATACGCAGTATTTT
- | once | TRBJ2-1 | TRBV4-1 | CASSQDQGLEVHNEQFF | TGCGCCAGCAGCCAAGACCAGGGGCTAGAGGTACACAATGAGCAGTTCTTC
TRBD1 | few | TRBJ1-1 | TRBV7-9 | CASSLATGTNTEAFF | TGTGCCAGCAGCCTCGCGACAGGGACGAACACTGAAGCTTTCTTT
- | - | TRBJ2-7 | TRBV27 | CASSWVGQRSYEQYF | TGTGCCAGCAGCTGGGTTGGACAGCGGTCCTACGAGCAGTACTTC
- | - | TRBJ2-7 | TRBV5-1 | CASSLEGYEQYF | TGCGCCAGCAGCTTGGAGGGGTACGAGCAGTACTTC
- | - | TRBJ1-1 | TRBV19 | CASRREDGTEAFF | TGTGCCAGTAGAAGGGAGGACGGAACTGAAGCTTTCTTT
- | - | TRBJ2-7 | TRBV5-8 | CASSSLGSRYEQYF | TGTGCCAGCAGTTCCTTGGGCAGCAGATACGAGCAGTACTTC
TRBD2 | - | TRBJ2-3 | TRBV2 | CASTLEPSGRTDTQYF | TGTGCCAGCACCCTCGAGCCTAGCGGGAGAACAGATACGCAGTATTTT
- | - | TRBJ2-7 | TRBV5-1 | CASSRGGTYEQYF | TGCGCCAGCTCACGAGGGGGAACCTACGAGCAGTACTTC
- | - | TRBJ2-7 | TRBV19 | CASSIPGGGAYEQYF | TGTGCCAGTAGTATCCCAGGAGGGGGCGCCTACGAGCAGTACTTC